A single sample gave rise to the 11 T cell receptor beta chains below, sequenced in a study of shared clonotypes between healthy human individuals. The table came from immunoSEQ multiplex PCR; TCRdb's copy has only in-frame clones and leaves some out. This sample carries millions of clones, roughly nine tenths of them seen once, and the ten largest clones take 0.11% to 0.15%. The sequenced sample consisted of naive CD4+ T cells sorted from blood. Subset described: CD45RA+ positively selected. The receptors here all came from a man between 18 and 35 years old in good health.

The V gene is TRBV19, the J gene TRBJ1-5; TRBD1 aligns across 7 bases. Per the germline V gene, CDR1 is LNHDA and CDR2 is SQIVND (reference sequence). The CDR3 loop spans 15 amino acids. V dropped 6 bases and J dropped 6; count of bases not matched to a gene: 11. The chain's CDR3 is CASRETGILSQPQHF. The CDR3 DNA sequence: TGTGCCAGTAGAGAGACAGGGATTCTCAGTCAGCCCCAGCATTTT.

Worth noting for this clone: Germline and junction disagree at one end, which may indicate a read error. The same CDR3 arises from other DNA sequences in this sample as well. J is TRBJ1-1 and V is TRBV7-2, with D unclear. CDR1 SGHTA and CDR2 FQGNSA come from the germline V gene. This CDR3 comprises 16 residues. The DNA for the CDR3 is TGTGCCAGCAGCCTAGCGCGTAGTGGTGGCGGGGATGTAGCTTTCTTT. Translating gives CASSLARSGGGDVAFF.

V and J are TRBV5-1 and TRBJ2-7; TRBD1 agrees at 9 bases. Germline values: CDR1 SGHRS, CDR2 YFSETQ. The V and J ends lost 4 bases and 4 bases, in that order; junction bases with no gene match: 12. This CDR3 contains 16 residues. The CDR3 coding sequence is TGCGCCAGCAGCAAGGGACAGGGAGGTCTCAGTTACGAGCAGTACTTC. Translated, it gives CASSKGQGGLSYEQYF.

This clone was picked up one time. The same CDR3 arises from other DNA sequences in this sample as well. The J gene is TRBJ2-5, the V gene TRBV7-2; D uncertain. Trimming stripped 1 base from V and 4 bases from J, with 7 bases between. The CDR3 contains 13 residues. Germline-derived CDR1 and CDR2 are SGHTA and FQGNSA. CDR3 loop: CASSLGVRETQYF. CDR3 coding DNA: TGTGCCAGCAGCTTAGGGGTTCGAGAGACCCAGTACTTC.

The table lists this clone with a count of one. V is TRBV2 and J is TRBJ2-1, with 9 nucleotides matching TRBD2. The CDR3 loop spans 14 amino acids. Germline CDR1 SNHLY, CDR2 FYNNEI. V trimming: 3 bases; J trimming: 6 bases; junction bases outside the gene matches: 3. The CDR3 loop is CASSEGLALNEQFF. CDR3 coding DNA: TGTGCCAGCAGTGAGGGACTAGCCCTCAATGAGCAGTTCTTC.

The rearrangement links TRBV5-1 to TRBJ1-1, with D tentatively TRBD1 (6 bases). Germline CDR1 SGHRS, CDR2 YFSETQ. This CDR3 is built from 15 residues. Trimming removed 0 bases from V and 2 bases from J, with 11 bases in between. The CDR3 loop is CASSLGQVGNTEAFF. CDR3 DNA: TGCGCCAGCAGCTTGGGACAGGTAGGAAACACTGAAGCTTTCTTT.

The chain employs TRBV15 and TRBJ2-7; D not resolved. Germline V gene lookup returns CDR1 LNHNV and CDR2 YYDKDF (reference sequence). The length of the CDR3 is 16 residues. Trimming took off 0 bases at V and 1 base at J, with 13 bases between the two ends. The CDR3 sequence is CATSRDRVGISYEQYF. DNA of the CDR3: TGTGCCACCAGCAGAGATCGGGTGGGGATATCCTACGAGCAGTACTTC.

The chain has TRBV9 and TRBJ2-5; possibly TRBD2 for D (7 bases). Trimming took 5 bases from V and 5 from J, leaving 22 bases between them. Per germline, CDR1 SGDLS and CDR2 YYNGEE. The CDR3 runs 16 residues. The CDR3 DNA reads TGTGCCAGCAGTGGGGGGGACACACGCATCGGGGAGACCCAGTACTTC. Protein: CASSGGDTRIGETQYF. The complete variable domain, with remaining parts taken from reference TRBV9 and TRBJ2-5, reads DSGVTQTPKHLITATGQRVTLRCSPRSGDLSVYWYQQSLDQGLQFLIQYYNGEERAKGNILERFSAQQFPDLHSELNLSSLELGDSALYFCASSGGDTRIGETQYFGPGTRLLVL.

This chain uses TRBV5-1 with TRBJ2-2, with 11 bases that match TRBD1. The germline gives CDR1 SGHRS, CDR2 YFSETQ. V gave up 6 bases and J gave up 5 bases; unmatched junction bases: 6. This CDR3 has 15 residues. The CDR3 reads CASTKGDRGTGELFF. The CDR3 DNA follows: TGCGCCAGCACCAAGGGGGACAGGGGGACCGGGGAGCTGTTTTTT. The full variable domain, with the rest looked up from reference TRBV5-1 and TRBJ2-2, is KAGVTQTPRYLIKTRGQQVTLSCSPISGHRSVSWYQQTPGQGLQFLFEYFSETQRNKGNFPGRFSGRQFSNSRSEMNVSTLELGDSALYLCASTKGDRGTGELFFGEGSRLTVL.

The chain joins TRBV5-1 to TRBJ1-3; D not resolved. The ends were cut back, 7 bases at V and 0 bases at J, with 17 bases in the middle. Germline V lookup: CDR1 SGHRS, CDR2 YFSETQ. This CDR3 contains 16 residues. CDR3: CASGPGSGNSGNTIYF. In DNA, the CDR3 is TGCGCCAGCGGTCCAGGTAGCGGGAACTCTGGAAACACCATATATTTT.

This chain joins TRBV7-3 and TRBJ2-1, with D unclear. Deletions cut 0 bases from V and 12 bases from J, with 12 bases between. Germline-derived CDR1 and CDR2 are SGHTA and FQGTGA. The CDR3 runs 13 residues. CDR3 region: CASSLTLRWGQFF. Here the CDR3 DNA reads TGTGCCAGCAGCTTAACGCTGCGATGGGGGCAGTTCTTC.